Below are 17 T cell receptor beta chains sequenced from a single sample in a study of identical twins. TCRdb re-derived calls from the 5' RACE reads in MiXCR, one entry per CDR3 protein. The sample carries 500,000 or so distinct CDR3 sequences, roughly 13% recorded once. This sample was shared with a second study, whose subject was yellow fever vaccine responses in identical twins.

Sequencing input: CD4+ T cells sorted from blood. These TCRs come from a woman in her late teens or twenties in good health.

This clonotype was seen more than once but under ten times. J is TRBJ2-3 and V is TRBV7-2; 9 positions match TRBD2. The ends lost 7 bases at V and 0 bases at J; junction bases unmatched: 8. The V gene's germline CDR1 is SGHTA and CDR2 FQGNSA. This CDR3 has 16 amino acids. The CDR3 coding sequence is TGTGCCAGCAAGACGACTAGCGGTACTAGCACAGATACGCAGTATTTT. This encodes CASKTTSGTSTDTQYF.

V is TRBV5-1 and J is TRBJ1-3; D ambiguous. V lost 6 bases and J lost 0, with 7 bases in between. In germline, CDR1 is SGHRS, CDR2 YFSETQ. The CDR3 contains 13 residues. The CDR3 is CASKGLSGNTIYF. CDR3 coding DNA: TGCGCCAGCAAGGGCCTCTCTGGAAACACCATATATTTT.

The DNA for the CDR3 is TGTGCCAGCAGTCGGACAGAAAAACCCTACGAGCAGTACTTC. Translating it yields CASSRTEKPYEQYF. This chain connects TRBV12-3 or TRBV12-4 to TRBJ2-7, with D perhaps matching TRBD1 (6 bases). CDR3 length: 14 amino acids. Trimming took off 5 bases at V and 2 bases at J, with 13 bases between the two ends.

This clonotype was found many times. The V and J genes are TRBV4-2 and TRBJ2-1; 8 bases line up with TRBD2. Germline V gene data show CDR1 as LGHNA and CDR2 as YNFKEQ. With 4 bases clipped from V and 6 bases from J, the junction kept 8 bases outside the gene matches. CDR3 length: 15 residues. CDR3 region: CASSLSGLAINEQFF. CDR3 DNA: TGTGCCAGCAGCCTGTCAGGACTAGCAATCAATGAGCAGTTCTTC.

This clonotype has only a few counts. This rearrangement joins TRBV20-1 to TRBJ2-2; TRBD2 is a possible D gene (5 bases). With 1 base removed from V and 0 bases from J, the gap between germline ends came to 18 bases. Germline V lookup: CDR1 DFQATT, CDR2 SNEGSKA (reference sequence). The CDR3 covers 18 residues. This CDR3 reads CSARVGDLATANTGELFF. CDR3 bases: TGCAGTGCTAGAGTGGGCGACCTAGCTACCGCGAACACCGGGGAGCTGTTTTTT.

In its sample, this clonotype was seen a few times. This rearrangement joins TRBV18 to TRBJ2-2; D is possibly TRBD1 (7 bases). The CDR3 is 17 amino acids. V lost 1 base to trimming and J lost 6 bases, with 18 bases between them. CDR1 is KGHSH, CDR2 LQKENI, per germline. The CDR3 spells CASSPRTQGRPAGELFF. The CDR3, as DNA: TGTGCCAGCTCACCACGGACACAGGGGAGGCCCGCCGGGGAGCTGTTTTTT.

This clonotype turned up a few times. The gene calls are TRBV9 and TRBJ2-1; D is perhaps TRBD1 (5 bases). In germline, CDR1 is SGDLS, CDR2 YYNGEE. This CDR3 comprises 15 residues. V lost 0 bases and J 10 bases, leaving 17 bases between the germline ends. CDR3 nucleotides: TGTGCCAGCAGCGTAGTAGTTTCGAGCGCAGGGGAGCAGTTCTTC. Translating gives CASSVVVSSAGEQFF.

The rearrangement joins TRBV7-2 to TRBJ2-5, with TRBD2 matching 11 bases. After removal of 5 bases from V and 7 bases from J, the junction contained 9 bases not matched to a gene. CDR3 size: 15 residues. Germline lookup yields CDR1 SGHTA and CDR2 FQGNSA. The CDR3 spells CASSPPTSGVGTQYF. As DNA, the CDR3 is TGTGCCAGCAGCCCCCCGACTAGCGGGGTTGGGACCCAGTACTTC.

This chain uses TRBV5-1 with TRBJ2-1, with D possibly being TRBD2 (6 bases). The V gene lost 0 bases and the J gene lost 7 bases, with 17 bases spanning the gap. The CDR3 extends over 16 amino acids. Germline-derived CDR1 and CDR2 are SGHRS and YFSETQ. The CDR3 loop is CASSLGRLVRGNEQFF. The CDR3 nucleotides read TGCGCCAGCAGCTTGGGTAGACTAGTTCGGGGGAATGAGCAGTTCTTC.

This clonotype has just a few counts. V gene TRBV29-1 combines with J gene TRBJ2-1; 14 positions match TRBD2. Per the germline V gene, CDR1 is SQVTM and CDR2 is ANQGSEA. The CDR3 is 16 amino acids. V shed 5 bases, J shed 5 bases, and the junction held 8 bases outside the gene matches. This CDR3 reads CSVRTSGGSFDNEQFF. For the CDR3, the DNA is TGCAGCGTTCGGACTAGCGGGGGGAGTTTTGACAATGAGCAGTTCTTC.

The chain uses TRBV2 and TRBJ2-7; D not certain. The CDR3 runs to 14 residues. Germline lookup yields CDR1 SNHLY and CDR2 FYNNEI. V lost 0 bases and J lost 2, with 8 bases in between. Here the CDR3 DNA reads TGTGCCAGCAGTGAAGCAACAGCTCCCTACGAGCAGTACTTC. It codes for CASSEATAPYEQYF.

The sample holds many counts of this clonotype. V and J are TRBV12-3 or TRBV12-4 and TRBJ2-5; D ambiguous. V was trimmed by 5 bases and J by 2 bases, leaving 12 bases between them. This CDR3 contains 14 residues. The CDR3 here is CASSPLAKQETQYF. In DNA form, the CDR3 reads TGTGCCAGCAGTCCATTGGCAAAGCAAGAGACCCAGTACTTC.

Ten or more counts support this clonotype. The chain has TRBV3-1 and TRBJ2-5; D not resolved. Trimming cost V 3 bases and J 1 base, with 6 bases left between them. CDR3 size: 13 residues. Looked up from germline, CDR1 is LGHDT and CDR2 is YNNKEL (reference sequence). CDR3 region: CASSHEAQETQYF. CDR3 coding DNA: TGTGCCAGCAGCCATGAGGCCCAAGAGACCCAGTACTTC.

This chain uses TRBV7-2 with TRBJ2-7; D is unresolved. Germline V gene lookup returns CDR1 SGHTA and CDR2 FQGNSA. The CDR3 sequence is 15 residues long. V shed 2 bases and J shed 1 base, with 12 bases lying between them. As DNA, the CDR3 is TGTGCCAGCAGCTTACCCGCCCGGGCATCCTACGAGCAGTACTTC. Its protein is CASSLPARASYEQYF.

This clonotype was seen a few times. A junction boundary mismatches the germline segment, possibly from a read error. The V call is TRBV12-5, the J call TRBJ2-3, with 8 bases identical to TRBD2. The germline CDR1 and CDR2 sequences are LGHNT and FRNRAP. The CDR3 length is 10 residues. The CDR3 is CASGRPGLGF. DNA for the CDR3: TGTGCTAGTGGGCGGCCGGGACTAGGATTT.

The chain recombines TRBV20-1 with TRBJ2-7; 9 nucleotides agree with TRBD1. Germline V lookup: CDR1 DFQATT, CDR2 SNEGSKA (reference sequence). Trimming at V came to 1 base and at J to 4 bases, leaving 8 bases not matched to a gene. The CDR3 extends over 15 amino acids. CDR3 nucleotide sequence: TGCAGTGCTAGAGCCCCGGGACAGGGAATATACGAGCAGTACTTC. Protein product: CSARAPGQGIYEQYF.

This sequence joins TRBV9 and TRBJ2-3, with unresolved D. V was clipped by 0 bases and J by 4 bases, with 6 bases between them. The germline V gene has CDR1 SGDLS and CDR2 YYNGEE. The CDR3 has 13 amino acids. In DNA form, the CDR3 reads TGTGCCAGCAGCGTAGGGAGCCCAGATACGCAGTATTTT. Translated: CASSVGSPDTQYF.